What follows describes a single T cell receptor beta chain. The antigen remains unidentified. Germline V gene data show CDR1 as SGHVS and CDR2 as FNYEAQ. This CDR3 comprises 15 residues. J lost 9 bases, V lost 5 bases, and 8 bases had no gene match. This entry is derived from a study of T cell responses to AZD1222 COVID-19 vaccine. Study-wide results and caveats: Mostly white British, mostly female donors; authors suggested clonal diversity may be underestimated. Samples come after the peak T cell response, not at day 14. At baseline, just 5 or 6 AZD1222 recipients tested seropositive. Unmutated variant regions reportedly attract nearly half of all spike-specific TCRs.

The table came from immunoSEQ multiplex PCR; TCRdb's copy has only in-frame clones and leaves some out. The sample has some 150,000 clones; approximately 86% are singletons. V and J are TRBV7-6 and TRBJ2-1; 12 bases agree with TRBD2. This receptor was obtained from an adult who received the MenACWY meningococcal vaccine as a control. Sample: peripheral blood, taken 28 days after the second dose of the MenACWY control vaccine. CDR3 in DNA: TGTGCCAGCAGCGGAGAGGCTAGCGGGAGGGGTGAGCAGTTCTTC. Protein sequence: CASSGEASGRGEQFF.